This T cell receptor beta chain was identified during a study of blood T cell repertoires in COVID-19. The CDR3 length is 15 residues. Trimming shortened V by 3 bases and J by 0 bases, and 6 bases separated the two germline ends. Germline V CDR1 and CDR2: MNHEY, SMNVEV (reference sequence). Repertoires were generated with immunoSEQ multiplex PCR, while TCRdb's copy carries only in-frame clones and drops some. The sample comprises approximately 250,000 clones, roughly 88% of which are singletons, and around 0.92% rests with the top ten. This TCR came from a woman aged 25 to 39 who had recovered from COVID-19. The sequenced sample was PBMCs or T cells enriched from blood (not recorded which). The V and J genes are TRBV27 and TRBJ1-6; no clear D gene. CDR3 DNA sequence: TGTGCCAGCAGTTTTACTTTCTCCTATAATTCACCCCTCCACTTT. This encodes CASSFTFSYNSPLHF.